This T cell receptor beta chain was sequenced during a study of shared clonotypes between healthy human individuals. Study overall: The plates for each donor numbered three CD4 naive, three CD4 memory, two CD8 naive and one CD8 memory. Whole-study findings and limits: Clonotype sharing across several donors was observed for around 5% of naive CD4 clonotypes.

Germline V gene sequence: CDR1 MNHNS, CDR2 SASEGT. The germline V and J ends were trimmed by 8 bases and 3 bases, with 8 bases remaining between them. The CDR3 contains 11 residues. About this clone itself: Antigen specificity is unknown.

Produced via immunoSEQ multiplex PCR; TCRdb's table is partial and in-frame only. Of some 1.1 million clones in the sample, 70% to 80% are singletons; the top ten hold 0.89%. The rearrangement links TRBV6-1 to TRBJ2-7; D ambiguous. Material: memory CD4+ T cells from PBMCs. The subset is: CD45RA-negative fraction. The receptor comes from a man in his late teens or twenties in good health. Some clones in this sample may be carry-over from other donors' samples. The CDR3 protein is CASVRNYEQYF. The CDR3 DNA follows: TGTGCCAGCGTACGGAACTACGAGCAGTACTTC.